This record concerns one TCR beta chain sequence. Its antigen is as yet unknown. The data are from a study of beta chain features in type 1 diabetes. Study-level results: There were fewer insertions and more deletions at the VDJ junctions of type 1 diabetes patients. The naive, central memory and Treg TCRB repertoires showed an apparent similarity that was greater among patients than among healthy donors. Reads derived from cDNA could over-represent cells showing high TCR expression. TCRB CDR3s were moderately but significantly shorter in Type 1 diabetes patients in all four CD4+ subsets.

Every bit of the isolated RNA underwent reverse transcription, so sequencing read expressed TCRB transcripts. The average output of naive, central memory and regulatory T cell samples was millions of reads. The protocol was immunoSEQ multiplex PCR, while the TCRdb copy is restricted to in-frame clones and leaves out a portion. The data contain a few hundred thousand clones, 16% of them singletons. The V segment lost 7 bases and the J segment 9 bases; nucleotides outside the gene matches: 4. The CDR3 spans 12 residues. Germline V gives CDR1 SQVTM, CDR2 ANQGSEA. This receptor was taken from a man aged 30 to 45 with type 1 diabetes. This chain links TRBV29-1 with TRBJ2-1; 12 nucleotides match TRBD2. Sequencing was done on a sample of naive CD4+ T cells from blood. The CDR3 DNA reads TGCAGCGGTGGACTAGCGGGAAGTGAGCAGTTCTTC. This codes for CSGGLAGSEQFF.